These T cell receptor beta chains were read from a single sample in a study of blood T cell repertoires in COVID-19. Measured with immunoSEQ multiplex PCR; TCRdb has only the in-frame clones, and not every one. Among 250,000 to 300,000 clones listed, 85% to 90% were seen once. Sequenced material: peripheral blood. These receptors originate from a man aged 18 to 35 with active or convalescent COVID-19. The CDR3 runs from the conserved cysteine through the conserved F or W. The D gene is left open where the match is weak. Expanded clones are given a class, and other clones once, few, many or no size at all.

TRBJ1-1 - TRBV6-5 TRBD1 TGTGCCAGCGCAACGCAGGGGGCCTCCCAGGGGGAAGCTTTCTTT CASATQGASQGEAFF
TRBJ2-5 - TRBV11-1 TRBD2 TGTGCCAGCAGCTTAGCTCTTAGCGGGAGCCTCCGTCCCCAGTACTTC CASSLALSGSLRPQYF
TRBJ1-4 - TRBV2 - TGTGCCAGCAGTCGAGGTGCAACTAATGAAAAACTGTTTTTT CASSRGATNEKLFF
TRBJ2-1 - TRBV12-5 TRBD2 TGTGCTAGTGGTTTGGTACTTAGCGGGAGAATGGATGAGCAGTTCTTC CASGLVLSGRMDEQFF
TRBJ2-5 - TRBV9 TRBD2 TGTGCCAGCAGCCCCCGTAGCGGGGGGAGTGAGACCCAGTACTTC CASSPRSGGSETQYF
TRBJ2-7 - TRBV5-4 - TGTGCCAGCAGCTTGAGCCCTAGCGTGTCCTACGAGCAGTACTTC CASSLSPSVSYEQYF
TRBJ2-1 - TRBV27 TRBD2 TGTGCCAGCACAATAGCGGGAGGGGGATACAATGAGCAGTTCTTC CASTIAGGGYNEQFF
TRBJ1-3 - TRBV28 - TGTGCCACCTCTAGGGGTATATCGAACACCATATATTTT CATSRGISNTIYF
TRBJ2-5 - TRBV19 TRBD2 TGTGCCAGTAGCCGGGGACTAGCGGAGACAGAAGAGACCCAGTACTTC CASSRGLAETEETQYF
TRBJ1-2 once TRBV27 - TGTGCCAGCAGTACTATCAGACGGAGCCTCTACTATTACACCTTC CASSTIRRSLYYYTF
TRBJ1-1 once TRBV7-2 - TGTGCCAGCAGCTTTACACCCAACACTGAAGCTTTCTTT CASSFTPNTEAFF
TRBJ2-1 - TRBV6-5 - TGTGCCAGCAGTTTTACTAGTGAGTACTTCCGAGAGTTCTTC CASSFTSEYFREFF
TRBJ2-3 - TRBV7-6 TRBD2 TGTGCCAGCAGCTTAGACCTAACGGGGGGGACAGATACGCAGTATTTT CASSLDLTGGTDTQYF
TRBJ2-5 - TRBV24-1 TRBD2 TGTGCCACCAGTGACCCAAGCGGGAAAGAGACCCAGTACTTC CATSDPSGKETQYF
TRBJ2-1 - TRBV6-5 TRBD1 TGTGCCAGCAAAGACCGGGACAGGACCTACAATGAGCAGTTCTTC CASKDRDRTYNEQFF
TRBJ2-7 - TRBV7-2 - TGTGCCAGCAGCTTAACGGACAGCGCCTACGAGCAGTACTTC CASSLTDSAYEQYF
TRBJ1-1 - TRBV11-2 - TGTGCCAGCAGCTTAGATCGAGTTGCTGAAGCTTTCTTT CASSLDRVAEAFF
TRBJ1-3 few TRBV5-5 - TGTGCCAGCAGCTTGTACGGGAATTCTGGAAACACCATATATTTT CASSLYGNSGNTIYF
TRBJ1-3 - TRBV2 - TGTGCCAGCTCCCGAGAGGGCAGTCAAAGAAACACCATATATTTT CASSREGSQRNTIYF
TRBJ1-1 few TRBV6-2/TRBV6-3 TRBD1 TGTGCCAGCAGTTACCGACAGGGGAACACTGAAGCTTTCTTT CASSYRQGNTEAFF
TRBJ2-7 - TRBV19 TRBD1 TGTGCCATAAGACAGGGGTTTTCATCCTACGAGCAGTACTTC CAIRQGFSSYEQYF
TRBJ1-1 - TRBV2 - TGTGCCAGCAGTCACCGGGTGCTGAACACTGAAGCTTTCTTT CASSHRVLNTEAFF
TRBJ1-2 once TRBV6-6 - TGTGCCAGCATCGACGGGGATACAGCGGGGTTGTGGACCTTC CASIDGDTAGLWTF
TRBJ1-5 - TRBV5-6 - TGTGCCAGCAGCTCCGGGTCAGGGGTGAGCAATCAGCCCCAGCATTTT CASSSGSGVSNQPQHF
TRBJ2-5 - TRBV30 - TGTGCCTGGACAGGGGGGTTCGGAGAGACCCAGTACTTC CAWTGGFGETQYF
TRBJ2-2 few TRBV2 - TGTGCCAGCAGTGACGGGGCGAACACCGGGGAGCTGTTTTTT CASSDGANTGELFF
TRBJ1-6 few TRBV7-2 - TGTGCCAGCAGCTTTCCAGATTCACCCCTCCACTTT CASSFPDSPLHF
TRBJ1-1 - TRBV7-9 - TGTGCCAGCAGCTTGCCCGGGTTTACTGAAGCTTTCTTT CASSLPGFTEAFF
TRBJ1-5 once TRBV11-2 TRBD1 TGTGCCAGCAGCTTAGGGGACAGGGACCATCAGCCCCAGCATTTT CASSLGDRDHQPQHF
TRBJ2-7 few TRBV10-2 - TGCGCCAGCAGTGAGTCTTGGAGCACGGAGCAGTACTTC CASSESWSTEQYF
TRBJ1-2 once TRBV9 - TGTGCCAGCAGCGACACAGGGTATGGCTACACCTTC CASSDTGYGYTF
TRBJ2-7 - TRBV28 - TGTGCCAGCCGCCCCGGGGGACAGCCCAGCCCCTACGAGCAGTACTTC CASRPGGQPSPYEQYF